This T cell receptor beta chain comes out of a study of CD8+CD57+ T cells in acquired aplastic anemia. Study overall: Sorted CD4+ and CD8+ cells gave a mean 3.2 ug DNA, range about 0.19 to 27.4 ug.

The germline V and J ends were trimmed by 1 base and 3 bases, with 25 bases remaining between them. CDR3 length: 19 amino acids. Germline-derived CDR1 and CDR2 are SGHRS and YFSETQ. The authors sequenced patients whose flow cytometry had shown CD8+CD57+ cell expansion. TCR beta VDJ and CDR3 were profiled, and genomic DNA was the template. TCRdb re-called the reads with MiXCR, one entry per CDR3 protein. The sample consists of some 160,000 distinct CDR3 sequences, around 48% of them appearing once. The chain has TRBV5-1 and TRBJ2-5; tentatively, D is TRBD2 (6 bases). Sequenced material: sorted CD4+, CD8+, or CD8+CD57+ T cells (not recorded which) from PBMCs. The clonotype was recovered from a human donor with aplastic anemia. CDR3 in DNA: TGCGCCAGCAGCTTGCTTTGGTCCCGGGACTCCGCAAAAAAAGAGACCCAGTACTTC. It translates to CASSLLWSRDSAKKETQYF.